Presented here are 8 T cell receptor beta chains from one specimen sequenced in a study of blood T cell repertoires in COVID-19. The repertoire was sequenced with immunoSEQ multiplex PCR; TCRdb's copy has only in-frame clones and lacks some. This table has around 430,000 clones, approximately 88% appearing once. What was sequenced was peripheral blood. The receptors originated from a woman aged 50 to 65 with COVID-19, enrolled during active disease.

J is TRBJ2-3 and V is TRBV14; D gene uncertain. Germline CDR1 SGHDN, CDR2 FVKESK. This CDR3 has 12 amino acids. Trimming removed 4 bases from V and 5 bases from J, with 7 bases in between. The CDR3 sequence is CASSLVGDTQYF. DNA for the CDR3: TGTGCCAGCAGCCTGGTCGGAGATACGCAGTATTTT.

This clone was seen a single time. The V gene is TRBV11-2, the J gene TRBJ1-1; perhaps TRBD1 as D (5 bases). Between the trimmed V and J ends, which lost 3 bases and 5 bases, there was a span of 22 bases. This CDR3 contains 17 residues. Germline CDR1 and CDR2: SGHAT and FQNNGV. The CDR3 DNA is TGTGCCAGCAGCTTTCCTCAGGACGGGGGGAAGAAGACTGAAGCTTTCTTT. This sequence encodes CASSFPQDGGKKTEAFF.

The DNA of the CDR3 is TGTGCCAGCTCACCAAGGGCAGGGGACTCACCCCTCCACTTT. It codes for CASSPRAGDSPLHF. The chain joins TRBV18 to TRBJ1-6; the D gene is possibly TRBD1 (6 bases). Trimming cost V 2 bases and J 10 bases, with 12 bases left between them. Germline CDR1 reads KGHSH; CDR2 reads LQKENI. The length of the CDR3 is 14 residues.

On this clone itself: The sample carries other DNA sequences with the same CDR3. The chain employs TRBV2 and TRBJ2-1, with TRBD2 identical over 7 bases. Trimming cost V 6 bases and J 7 bases; bases outside gene matches: 6. The CDR3 consists of 13 residues. The germline CDR1 and CDR2 sequences are SNHLY and FYNNEI. CDR3 protein: CASSGGRGNEQFF. CDR3 nucleotides: TGTGCCAGCAGCGGGGGGAGGGGTAATGAGCAGTTCTTC.

The genes are TRBV6-1 and TRBJ2-1, with 7 bases fitting TRBD1. Germline V gene lookup returns CDR1 MNHNS and CDR2 SASEGT. The CDR3 runs to 13 residues. Unmatched junction bases numbered 0, after V lost 3 bases and J lost 4 bases. CDR3 in amino acids: CASSEGQYNEQFF. The CDR3 DNA follows: TGTGCCAGCAGTGAGGGACAGTACAATGAGCAGTTCTTC.

This chain uses TRBV18 with TRBJ2-7; 11 nucleotides agree with TRBD1. Trimming cost V 4 bases and J 4 bases; bases outside gene matches: 6. CDR3 length: 15 residues. CDR1 KGHSH and CDR2 LQKENI come from the germline V gene. CDR3 DNA sequence: TGTGCCAGCTCACGAACCGGGACAGGGGGGTACGAGCAGTACTTC. Encoded protein: CASSRTGTGGYEQYF. Together with reference TRBV18 and TRBJ2-7, the CDR3 gives the full variable domain: NAGVMQNPRHLVRRRGQEARLRCSPMKGHSHVYWYRQLPEEGLKFMVYLQKENIIDESGMPKERFSAEFPKEGPSILRIQQVVRGDSAAYFCASSRTGTGGYEQYFGPGTRLTVT.

The J gene is TRBJ1-2, the V gene TRBV7-9; 9 positions agree with TRBD1. The J segment lost 4 bases and the V segment lost 5 bases, leaving 11 bases of the junction unmatched. The CDR3 is 16 residues long. Germline V gene data show CDR1 as SEHNR and CDR2 as FQNEAQ (reference sequence). CDR3 bases: TGTGCCAGCAGCACAATCACAGGGACAGGGATCTATGGCTACACCTTC. Its translation is CASSTITGTGIYGYTF. The whole variable domain, filled in from reference TRBV7-9 and TRBJ1-2, reads DTGVSQNPRHKITKRGQNVTFRCDPISEHNRLYWYRQTLGQGPEFLTYFQNEAQLEKSRLLSDRFSAERPKGSFSTLEIQRTEQGDSAMYLCASSTITGTGIYGYTFGSGTRLTVV.

The V and J genes are TRBV27 and TRBJ2-7; possibly TRBD1 for D (6 bases). The germline CDR1 and CDR2 sequences are MNHEY and SMNVEV (reference sequence). Trimming cost V 2 bases and J 1 base, with 15 bases left between them. The CDR3 is 16 residues long. CDR3 nucleotide sequence: TGTGCCAGCAGTTTAGTGCCAGGGGCCCTTTCCTACGAGCAGTACTTC. Residues: CASSLVPGALSYEQYF.